This TCR beta chain was identified during a study of glioma-infiltrating T cells. CDR1 and CDR2 (germline): MNHNS, SASEGT. The CDR3 length is 12 residues. V was pared by 2 bases and J by 3 bases, with 5 bases between. This clonotype was counted ten times or more. The iRepertoire nested amplicon-rescue multiplex PCR amplified TCR alpha and beta CDR3s from RNA. TCRdb reprocessed the multiplex PCR reads with MiXCR, giving one entry per CDR3 protein. The sample has some 180,000 distinct CDR3 sequences, approximately 30% seen once. The sequencing input was glioma tissue, nonneoplastic brain tissue, or PBMCs (not recorded which). This chain joins TRBV6-1 and TRBJ2-7; no reliable D call. This TCR was recovered from a human donor with low-grade glioma or glioblastoma, undergoing nonglioma brain surgery, or in good health (not recorded which). DNA for the CDR3: TGTGCCAGCAGTGAACCATTCTACGAGCAGTACTTC. Encoded protein: CASSEPFYEQYF.